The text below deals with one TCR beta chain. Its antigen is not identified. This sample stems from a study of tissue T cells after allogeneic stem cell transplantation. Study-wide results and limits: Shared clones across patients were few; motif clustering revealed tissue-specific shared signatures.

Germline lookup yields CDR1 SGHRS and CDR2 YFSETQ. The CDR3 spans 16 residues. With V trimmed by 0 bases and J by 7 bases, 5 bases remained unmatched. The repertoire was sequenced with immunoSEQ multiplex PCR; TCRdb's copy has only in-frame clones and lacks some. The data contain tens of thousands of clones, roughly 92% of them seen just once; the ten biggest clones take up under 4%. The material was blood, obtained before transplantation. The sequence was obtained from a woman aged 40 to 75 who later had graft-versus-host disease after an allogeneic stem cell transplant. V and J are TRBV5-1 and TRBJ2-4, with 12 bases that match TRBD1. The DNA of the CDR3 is TGCGCCAGCAGCTTGGCCGGGACAGGGGGCGAGAACATTCAGTACTTC. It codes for CASSLAGTGGENIQYF.